This TCR beta chain emerged from a study of T cells in women clearing cervical HPV infection. Study-wide results and caveats: Associations may precede or follow infection; HPV-specific or memory T cells were not isolated.

Trimming removed 3 bases at V and 5 bases at J, with 13 bases between. The CDR3 runs to 14 residues. The germline V gene encodes CDR1 LNHDA and CDR2 SQIVND (reference sequence). TCRdb's table, derived via immunoSEQ multiplex PCR, lists solely in-frame clones and lacks some. Its clone listing holds about 14,000 clones. This clone is deemed hyperexpanded (1% or more) by its frequency. Its target is unknown. The CDR3 end falls 3 residues outside the read, so it is completed with the germline J gene. The identical CDR3 is also encoded by other nucleotide sequences in the sample. The sample comprised blood buffy coat. The rearrangement joins TRBV19 to TRBJ1-1; tentative D call: TRBD1 (5 bases). This receptor was obtained from a woman between 18 and 75 years old with a cervical HPV16 infection that either progressed to CIN3+ or cleared (not recorded which). The CDR3 here is CASSIKTGRTEAFF. CDR3 bases read: TGTGCCAGTAGTATTAAAACAGGAAGGACTGAA. Using reference TRBV19 and TRBJ1-1 for the parts outside the CDR3, the full variable domain is DGGITQSPKYLFRKEGQNVTLSCEQNLNHDAMYWYRQDPGQGLRLIYYSQIVNDFQKGDIAEGYSVSREKKESFPLTVTSAQKNPTAFYLCASSIKTGRTEAFFGQGTRLTVV.